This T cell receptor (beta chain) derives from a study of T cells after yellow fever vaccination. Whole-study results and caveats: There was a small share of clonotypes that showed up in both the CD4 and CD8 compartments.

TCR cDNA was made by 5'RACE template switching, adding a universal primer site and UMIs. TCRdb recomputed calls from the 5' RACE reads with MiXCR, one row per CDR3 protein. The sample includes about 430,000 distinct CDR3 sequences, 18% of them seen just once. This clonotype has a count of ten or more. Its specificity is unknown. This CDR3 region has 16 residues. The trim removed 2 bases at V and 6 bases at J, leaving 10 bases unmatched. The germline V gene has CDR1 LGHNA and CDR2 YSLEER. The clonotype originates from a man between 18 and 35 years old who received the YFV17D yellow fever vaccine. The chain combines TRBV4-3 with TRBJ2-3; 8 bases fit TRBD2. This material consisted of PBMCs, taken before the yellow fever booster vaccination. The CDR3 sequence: CASSQSLPASGDTQYF. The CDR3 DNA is TGCGCCAGCAGCCAATCCCTTCCGGCTAGCGGGGATACGCAGTATTTT.